This TCR beta chain stems from a study of identical twins. The CDR3 covers 13 residues. The germline V and J ends were trimmed by 1 base and 10 bases, with 14 bases remaining between them. The germline V gene has CDR1 SGHTA and CDR2 FQGNSA. TCRdb recomputed calls from the 5' RACE reads with MiXCR, one row per CDR3 protein. Of 450,000 or so distinct CDR3 sequences listed, less than 25% are singletons. In regard to this clonotype: Its specificity is unknown.

Findings of the study overall: There was more out-of-frame TCR alpha sharing in monozygotic twins than models estimated.

These sequences were also reported in another study, on T cells expressing NK-cell markers.

What was sequenced was CD4+ T cells sorted from blood. The receptor was isolated from a woman under 30 in good health. The gene calls are TRBV7-2 and TRBJ2-7; TRBD1 is a possible D gene (6 bases). The CDR3 region is CASSLVSGGDQYF. The CDR3 DNA reads as TGTGCCAGCAGCTTAGTGAGTGGGGGCGACCAGTACTTC.